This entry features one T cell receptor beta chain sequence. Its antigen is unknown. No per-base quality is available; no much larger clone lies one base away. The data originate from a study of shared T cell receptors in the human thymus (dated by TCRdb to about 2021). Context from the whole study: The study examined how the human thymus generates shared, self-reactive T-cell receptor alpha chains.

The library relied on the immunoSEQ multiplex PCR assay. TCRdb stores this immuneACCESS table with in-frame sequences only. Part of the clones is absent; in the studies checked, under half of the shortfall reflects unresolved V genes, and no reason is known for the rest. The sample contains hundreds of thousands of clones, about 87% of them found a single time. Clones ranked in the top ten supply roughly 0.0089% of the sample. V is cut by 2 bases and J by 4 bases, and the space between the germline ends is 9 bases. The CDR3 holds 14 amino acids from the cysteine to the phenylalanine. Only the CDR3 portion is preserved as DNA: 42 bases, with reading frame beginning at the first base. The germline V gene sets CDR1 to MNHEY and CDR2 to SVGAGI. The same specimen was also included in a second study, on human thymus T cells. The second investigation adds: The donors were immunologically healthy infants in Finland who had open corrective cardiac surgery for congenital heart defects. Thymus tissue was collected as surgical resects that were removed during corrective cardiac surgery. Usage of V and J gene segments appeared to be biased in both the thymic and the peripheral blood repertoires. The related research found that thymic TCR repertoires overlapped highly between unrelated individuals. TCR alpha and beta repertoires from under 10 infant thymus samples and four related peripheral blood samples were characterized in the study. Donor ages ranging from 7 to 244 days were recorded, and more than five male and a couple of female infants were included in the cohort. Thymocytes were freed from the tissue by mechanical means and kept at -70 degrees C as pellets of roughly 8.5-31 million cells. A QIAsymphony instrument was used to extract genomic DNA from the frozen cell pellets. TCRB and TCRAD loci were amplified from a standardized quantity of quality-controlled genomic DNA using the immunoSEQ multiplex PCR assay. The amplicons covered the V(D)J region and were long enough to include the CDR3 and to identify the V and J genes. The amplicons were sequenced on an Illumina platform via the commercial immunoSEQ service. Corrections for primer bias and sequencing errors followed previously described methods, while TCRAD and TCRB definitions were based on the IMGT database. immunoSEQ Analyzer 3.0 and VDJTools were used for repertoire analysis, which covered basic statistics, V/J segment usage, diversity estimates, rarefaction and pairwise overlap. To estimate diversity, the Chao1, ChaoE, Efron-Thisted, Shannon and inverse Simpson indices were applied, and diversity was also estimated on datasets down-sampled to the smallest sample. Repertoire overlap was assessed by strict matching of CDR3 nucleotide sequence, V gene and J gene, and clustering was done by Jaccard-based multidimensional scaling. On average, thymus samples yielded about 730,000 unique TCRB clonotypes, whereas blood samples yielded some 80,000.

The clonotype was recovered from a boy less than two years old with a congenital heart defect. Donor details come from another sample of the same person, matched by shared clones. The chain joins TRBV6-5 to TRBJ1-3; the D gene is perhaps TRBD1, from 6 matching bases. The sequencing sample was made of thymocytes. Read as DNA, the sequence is TGTGCCAGCAGTTACGCACAGGGAGGAAACACCATATATTTT. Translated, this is CASSYAQGGNTIYF.